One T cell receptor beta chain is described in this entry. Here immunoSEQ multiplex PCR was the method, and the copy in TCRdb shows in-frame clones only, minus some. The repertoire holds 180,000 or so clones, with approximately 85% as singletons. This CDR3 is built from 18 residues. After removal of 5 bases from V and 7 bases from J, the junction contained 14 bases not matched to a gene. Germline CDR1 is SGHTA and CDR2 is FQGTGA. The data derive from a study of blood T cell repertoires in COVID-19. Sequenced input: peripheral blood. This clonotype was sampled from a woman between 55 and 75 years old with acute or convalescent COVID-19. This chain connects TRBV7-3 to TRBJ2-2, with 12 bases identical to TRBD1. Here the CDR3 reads CASSPWGQGAMGGGELFF. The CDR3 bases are TGTGCCAGCAGCCCCTGGGGACAGGGGGCGATGGGAGGCGGGGAGCTGTTTTTT.